The present entry profiles one TCR beta chain with its context. This clone was observed a single time. Its antigen is unknown. It has no much larger one-base neighbor in the sample; base qualities were not kept. Enrolling through a virtual design, the prospective study's participants ranged in age from about 18 to 100 years and lived across 20 to 30 United States geographic areas. In the prospective study, cohorts were assigned on the basis of participant-reported clinical history obtained from a screening survey and a study questionnaire. Recovered participants in ImmuneRACE Cohort 3 were defined as having two consecutive negative NP/OP PCR tests, clearance from a healthcare professional, or resolution of symptoms. Each participant in the prospective study had whole blood, serum and a nasopharyngeal or oropharyngeal swab collected by mobile phlebotomists. Participants in the prospective study had the option to provide additional blood draws and questionnaires over a 2-month period. Before DNA extraction, prospective study blood samples were shipped either frozen or at room temperature.

TCRbeta CDR3 regions were amplified from genomic DNA by means of the immunoSEQ Assay, a bias-controlled multiplex PCR. Turning to the authors' computational methods: Nucleated cell counts per sample were estimated from amplification of reference gene primers within the assay. To quantify the absolute abundance of each unique TCRbeta CDR3 rearrangement, sequence reads were collapsed and filtered. For each sample, productive Simpson clonality was calculated as the square root of Simpson's diversity index across productive rearrangements. TCRdb obtained this table from immuneACCESS and retained in-frame rearrangements with V and J assigned. These tables miss some clones; where compared with another copy, unresolved V genes account for less than half of the shortfall, and the remainder is unexplained. Clone size and the V and J calls come from that table; the DNA yielded D and trimming. The sample includes approximately 170,000 clones, with 80% to 85% observed a single time. The ten largest clones take up roughly 8% of the sample.

This entry belongs to a study of blood T cell repertoires in COVID-19 (TCRdb year 2020). With respect to the entire study: Collaborator samples came from the United States, Italy and Spain and covered acute and convalescent phases of COVID-19. HLA class I and class II types, where available, came from metadata supplied by the sample provider rather than from assay-based typing. The samples were drawn from the first 160 participants of the ongoing ImmuneRACE study and from 1,200 or so subjects provided by 6 global collaborators. The dataset comprised deeply sampled blood TCRbeta repertoires from subjects exposed to, actively infected with, or recovered from COVID-19. The sample metadata nearly always contained a de-identified subject ID, COVID-19 status, age in years and sex. The prospective study material was composed of cDNA or gDNA derived from T cells, B-cell-depleted T cells, or PBMCs. The repertoires were made available in a free public database intended to serve as a resource for research on the immune response to SARS-CoV-2.

CDR1 and CDR2, per the germline V gene (reference sequence), are SGHKS and YYEKEE. Cut back by 3 bases and 9 bases, the V and J ends lie 13 bases apart. Measured from the cysteine to the phenylalanine, the CDR3 is 14 residues long. Only CDR3 DNA remains: 42 bases, in frame from the first base. Broader findings and caveats from the paper: The amount of clinical and demographic metadata varied by source and participant and was provided uncurated.

The chain is made from TRBV5-5 and TRBJ1-6, and possibly TRBD1, on 6 matching bases. This receptor was identified in a woman between 45 and 60 years old who had recovered from COVID-19. Sequenced input: PBMCs or T cells enriched from blood (not recorded which). The CDR3 protein is CASSYDRLSSPLHF. In nucleotide form, the sequence is TGTGCCAGCAGCTATGACAGGCTGTCTTCACCCCTCCACTTT.